The source of this T cell receptor beta chain is a study of regulatory T cells in long-lasting Graves disease. This clonotype came up many times. Germline values: CDR1 DFQATT, CDR2 SNEGSKA (reference sequence). With V trimmed by 6 bases and J by 7 bases, 11 bases remained unmatched. This CDR3 is built from 16 residues. The sample's time point: newly diagnosed GD, antithyroid drugs for less than 3 months. With RNA extracted from PBMCs as input, the TCR library was made. Assembly of TCR beta libraries relied on iRepertoire HTBI primers together with Arm-PCR of CDR3 regions. TCRdb re-called the multiplex PCR reads through MiXCR, storing one row per CDR3 protein. The sample has hundreds of thousands of distinct CDR3 sequences, about 15% seen once. The sample was also linked to a second study, of T cells in Graves' hyperthyroidism and ophthalmopathy.

The rearrangement uses TRBV20-1 and TRBJ2-1; 14 nucleotides align to TRBD2. The TCR sequence derives from a woman in her 30s with Graves disease. This specimen consisted of peripheral blood mononuclear cells (PBMCs), obtained at new diagnosis, from a patient treated with antithyroid drugs. Written as DNA, the CDR3 is TGCAGTGCCGAGTCCGGGACTAGCGGGAGTCCGAATGAGCAGTTCTTC. It yields the protein CSAESGTSGSPNEQFF.